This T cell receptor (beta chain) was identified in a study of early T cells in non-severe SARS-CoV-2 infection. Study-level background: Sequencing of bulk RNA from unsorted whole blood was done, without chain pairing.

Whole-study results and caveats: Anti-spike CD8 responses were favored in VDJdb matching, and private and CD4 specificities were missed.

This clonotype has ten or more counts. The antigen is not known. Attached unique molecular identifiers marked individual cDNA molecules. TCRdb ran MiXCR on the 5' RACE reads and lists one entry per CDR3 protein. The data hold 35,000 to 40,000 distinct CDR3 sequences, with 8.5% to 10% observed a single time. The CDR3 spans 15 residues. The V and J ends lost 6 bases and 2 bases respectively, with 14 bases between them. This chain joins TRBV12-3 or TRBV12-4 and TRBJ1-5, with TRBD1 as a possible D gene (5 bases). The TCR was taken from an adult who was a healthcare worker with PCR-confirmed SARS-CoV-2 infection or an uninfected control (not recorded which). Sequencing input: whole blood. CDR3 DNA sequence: TGTGCCAGCAGGATGGGGGTTTGGGGCAATCAGCCCCAGCATTTT. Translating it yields CASRMGVWGNQPQHF.